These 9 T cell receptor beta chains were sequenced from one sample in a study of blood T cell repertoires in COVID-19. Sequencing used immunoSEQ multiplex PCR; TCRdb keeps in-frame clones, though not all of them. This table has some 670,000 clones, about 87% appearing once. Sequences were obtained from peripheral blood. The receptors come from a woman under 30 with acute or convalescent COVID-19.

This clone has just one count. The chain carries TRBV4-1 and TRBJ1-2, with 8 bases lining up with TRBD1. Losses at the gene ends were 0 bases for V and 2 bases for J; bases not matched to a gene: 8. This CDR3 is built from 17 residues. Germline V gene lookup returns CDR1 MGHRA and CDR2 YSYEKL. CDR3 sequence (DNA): TGCGCCAGCAGCCAAGATCACCGACAGGGGCCCAACTATGGCTACACCTTC. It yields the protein CASSQDHRQGPNYGYTF.

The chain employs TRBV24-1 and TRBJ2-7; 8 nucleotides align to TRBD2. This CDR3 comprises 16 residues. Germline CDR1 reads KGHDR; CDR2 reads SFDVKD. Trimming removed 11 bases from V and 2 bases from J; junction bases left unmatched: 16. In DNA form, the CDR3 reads TGTGCCATGCCTGCACTAGCGGAAAGGTCTCCCTACGAGCAGTACTTC. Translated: CAMPALAERSPYEQYF.

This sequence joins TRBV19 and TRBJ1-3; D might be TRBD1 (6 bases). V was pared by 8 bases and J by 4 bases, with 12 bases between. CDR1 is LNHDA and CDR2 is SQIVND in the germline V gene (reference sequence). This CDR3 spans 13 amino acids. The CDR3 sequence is CASSRGVGNTIYF. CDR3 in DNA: TGTGCCAGTTCCAGGGGAGTGGGAAACACCATATATTTT.

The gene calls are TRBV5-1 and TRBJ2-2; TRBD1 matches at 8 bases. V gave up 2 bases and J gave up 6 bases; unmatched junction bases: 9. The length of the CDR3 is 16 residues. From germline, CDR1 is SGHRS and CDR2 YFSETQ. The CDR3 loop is CASSFLGQGGSGELFF. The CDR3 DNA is TGCGCCAGCAGCTTCTTAGGACAGGGAGGATCCGGGGAGCTGTTTTTT.

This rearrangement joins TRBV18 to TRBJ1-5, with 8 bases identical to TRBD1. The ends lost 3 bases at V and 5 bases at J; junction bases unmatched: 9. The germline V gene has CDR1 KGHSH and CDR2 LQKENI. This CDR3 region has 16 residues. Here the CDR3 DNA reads TGTGCCAGCTCACCTATCAGGGACAGGAGGTATCAGCCCCAGCATTTT. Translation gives CASSPIRDRRYQPQHF. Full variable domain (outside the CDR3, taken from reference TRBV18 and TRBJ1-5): NAGVMQNPRHLVRRRGQEARLRCSPMKGHSHVYWYRQLPEEGLKFMVYLQKENIIDESGMPKERFSAEFPKEGPSILRIQQVVRGDSAAYFCASSPIRDRRYQPQHFGDGTRLSIL.

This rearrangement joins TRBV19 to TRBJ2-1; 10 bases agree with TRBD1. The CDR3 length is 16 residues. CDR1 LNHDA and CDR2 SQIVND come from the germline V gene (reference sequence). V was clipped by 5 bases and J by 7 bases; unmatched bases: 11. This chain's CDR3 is CASSASGGQGTNEQFF. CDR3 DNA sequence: TGTGCCAGTAGTGCCTCAGGGGGACAGGGGACAAATGAGCAGTTCTTC.

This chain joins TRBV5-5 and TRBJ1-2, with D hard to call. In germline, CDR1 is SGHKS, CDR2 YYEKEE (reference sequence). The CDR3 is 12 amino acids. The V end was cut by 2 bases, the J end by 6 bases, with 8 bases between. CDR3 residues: CASSLGGNGYTF. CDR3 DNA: TGTGCCAGCAGCTTAGGAGGGAATGGCTACACCTTC.

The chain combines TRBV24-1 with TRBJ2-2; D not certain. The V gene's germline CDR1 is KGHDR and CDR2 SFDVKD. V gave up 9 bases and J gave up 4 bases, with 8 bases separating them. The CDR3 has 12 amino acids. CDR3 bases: TGTGCCACCGGAGACCGCACCGGGGAGCTGTTTTTT. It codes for CATGDRTGELFF.

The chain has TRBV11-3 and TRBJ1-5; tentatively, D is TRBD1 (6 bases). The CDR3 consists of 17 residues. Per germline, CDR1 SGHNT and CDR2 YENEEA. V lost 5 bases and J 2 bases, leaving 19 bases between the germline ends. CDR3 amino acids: CASSPLGGVEGNQPQHF. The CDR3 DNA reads TGTGCCAGCAGCCCCCTAGGGGGGGTTGAGGGCAATCAGCCCCAGCATTTT.